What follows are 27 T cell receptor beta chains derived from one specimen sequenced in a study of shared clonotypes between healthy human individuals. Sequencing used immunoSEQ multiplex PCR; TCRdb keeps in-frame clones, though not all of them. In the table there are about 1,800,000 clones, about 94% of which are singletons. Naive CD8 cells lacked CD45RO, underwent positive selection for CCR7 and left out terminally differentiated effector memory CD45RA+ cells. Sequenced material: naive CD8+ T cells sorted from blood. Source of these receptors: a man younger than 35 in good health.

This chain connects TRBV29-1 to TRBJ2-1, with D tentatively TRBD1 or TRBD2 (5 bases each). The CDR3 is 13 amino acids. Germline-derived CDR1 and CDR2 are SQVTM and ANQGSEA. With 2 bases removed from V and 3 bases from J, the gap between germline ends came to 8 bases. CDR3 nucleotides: TGCAGCGTTGAATCGGGACGCTACAATGAGCAGTTCTTC. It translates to CSVESGRYNEQFF.

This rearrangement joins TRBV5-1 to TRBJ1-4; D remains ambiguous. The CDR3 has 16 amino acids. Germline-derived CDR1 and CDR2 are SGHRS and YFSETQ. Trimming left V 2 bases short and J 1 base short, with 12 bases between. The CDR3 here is CASSFDGWGTNEKLFF. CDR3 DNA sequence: TGCGCCAGCAGCTTTGACGGCTGGGGAACTAATGAAAAACTGTTTTTT.

The CDR3 loop reads CASSSEVYEQYF. The CDR3 DNA reads TGTGCCAGCAGCTCCGAGGTCTATGAGCAGTACTTC. The chain links TRBV7-9 to TRBJ2-7; D remains ambiguous. V was pared by 4 bases and J by 7 bases, with 11 bases between. There are 12 residues in the CDR3. Germline loops: CDR1 SEHNR, CDR2 FQNEAQ (reference sequence).

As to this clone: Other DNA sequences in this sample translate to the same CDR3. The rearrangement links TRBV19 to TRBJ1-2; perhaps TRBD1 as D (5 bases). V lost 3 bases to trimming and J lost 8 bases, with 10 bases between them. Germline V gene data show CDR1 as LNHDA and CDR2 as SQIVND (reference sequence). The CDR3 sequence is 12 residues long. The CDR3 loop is CASSMGPGGYTF. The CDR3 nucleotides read TGTGCCAGTAGTATGGGACCTGGGGGCTACACCTTC.

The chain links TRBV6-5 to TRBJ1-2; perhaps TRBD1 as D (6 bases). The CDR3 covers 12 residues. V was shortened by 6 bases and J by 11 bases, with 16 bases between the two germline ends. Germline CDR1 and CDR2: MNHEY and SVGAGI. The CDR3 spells CASSQEGEHYTF. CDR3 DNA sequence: TGTGCCAGCAGCCAAGAGGGGGAACATTACACCTTC.

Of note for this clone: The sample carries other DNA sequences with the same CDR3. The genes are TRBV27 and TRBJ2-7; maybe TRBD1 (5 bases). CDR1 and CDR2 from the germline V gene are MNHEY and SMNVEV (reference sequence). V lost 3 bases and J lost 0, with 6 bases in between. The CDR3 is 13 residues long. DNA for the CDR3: TGTGCCAGCAGTTTGACAGTCTCCTACGAGCAGTACTTC. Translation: CASSLTVSYEQYF.

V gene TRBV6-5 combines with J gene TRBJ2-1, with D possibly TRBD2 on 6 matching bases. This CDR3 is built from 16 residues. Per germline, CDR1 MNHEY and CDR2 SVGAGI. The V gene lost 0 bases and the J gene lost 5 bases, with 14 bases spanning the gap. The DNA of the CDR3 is TGTGCCAGCAGTTACTCGGGCGGGGAAGGCAACAATGAGCAGTTCTTC. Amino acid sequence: CASSYSGGEGNNEQFF.

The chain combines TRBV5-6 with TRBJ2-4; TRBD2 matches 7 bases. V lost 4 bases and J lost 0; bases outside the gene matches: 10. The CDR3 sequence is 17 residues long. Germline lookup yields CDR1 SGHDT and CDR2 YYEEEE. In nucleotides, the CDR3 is TGTGCCAGCAGCCCCCGGGACTACTCAATAGCCAAAAACATTCAGTACTTC. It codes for CASSPRDYSIAKNIQYF. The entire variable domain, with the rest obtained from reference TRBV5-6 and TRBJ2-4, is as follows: DAGVTQSPTHLIKTRGQQVTLRCSPKSGHDTVSWYQQALGQGPQFIFQYYEEEERQRGNFPDRFSGHQFPNYSSELNVNALLLGDSALYLCASSPRDYSIAKNIQYFGAGTRLSVL.

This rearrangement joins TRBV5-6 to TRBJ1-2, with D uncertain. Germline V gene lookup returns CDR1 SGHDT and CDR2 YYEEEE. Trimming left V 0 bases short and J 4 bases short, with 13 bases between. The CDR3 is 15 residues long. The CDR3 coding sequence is TGTGCCAGCAGCTTGGAGTTTTCTAGGTCCTATGGCTACACCTTC. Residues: CASSLEFSRSYGYTF.

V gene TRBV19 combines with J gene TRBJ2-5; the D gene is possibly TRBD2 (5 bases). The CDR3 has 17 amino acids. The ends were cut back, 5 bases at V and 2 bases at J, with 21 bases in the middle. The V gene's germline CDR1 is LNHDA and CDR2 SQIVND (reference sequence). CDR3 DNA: TGTGCCAGTAGTCCTCCCCACGGGGTGGGTCGGCAAGAGACCCAGTACTTC. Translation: CASSPPHGVGRQETQYF.

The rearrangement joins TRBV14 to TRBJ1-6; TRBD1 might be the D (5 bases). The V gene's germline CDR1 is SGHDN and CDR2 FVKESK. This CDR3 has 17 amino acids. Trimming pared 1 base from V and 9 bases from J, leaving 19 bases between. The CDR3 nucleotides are TGTGCCAGCAGCCAAGGCAGGGTTCCCGTTTGGGGTTCACCCCTCCACTTT. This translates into CASSQGRVPVWGSPLHF.

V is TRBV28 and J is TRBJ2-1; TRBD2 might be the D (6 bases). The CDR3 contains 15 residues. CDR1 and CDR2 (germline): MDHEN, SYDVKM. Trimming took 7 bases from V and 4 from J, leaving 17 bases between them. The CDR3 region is CASNWGREMYNEQFF. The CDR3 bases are TGTGCCAGCAACTGGGGCCGGGAGATGTACAATGAGCAGTTCTTC.

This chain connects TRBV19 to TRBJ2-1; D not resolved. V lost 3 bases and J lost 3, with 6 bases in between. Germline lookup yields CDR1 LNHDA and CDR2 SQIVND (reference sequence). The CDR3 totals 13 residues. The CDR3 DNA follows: TGTGCCAGTAGTATGGCAGTCTACAATGAGCAGTTCTTC. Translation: CASSMAVYNEQFF.

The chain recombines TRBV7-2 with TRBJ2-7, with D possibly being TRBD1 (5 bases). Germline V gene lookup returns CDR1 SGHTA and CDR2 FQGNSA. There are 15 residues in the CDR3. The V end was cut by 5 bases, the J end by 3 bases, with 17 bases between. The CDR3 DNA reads TGTGCCAGCAGCGACACCTGGGGCCTAAGCTACGAGCAGTACTTC. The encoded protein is CASSDTWGLSYEQYF.

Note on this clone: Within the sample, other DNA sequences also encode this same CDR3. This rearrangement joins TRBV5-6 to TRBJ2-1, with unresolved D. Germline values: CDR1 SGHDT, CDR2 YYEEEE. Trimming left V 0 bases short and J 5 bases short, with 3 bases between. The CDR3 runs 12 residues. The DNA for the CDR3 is TGTGCCAGCAGCTTGGGTGACAATGAGCAGTTCTTC. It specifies CASSLGDNEQFF.

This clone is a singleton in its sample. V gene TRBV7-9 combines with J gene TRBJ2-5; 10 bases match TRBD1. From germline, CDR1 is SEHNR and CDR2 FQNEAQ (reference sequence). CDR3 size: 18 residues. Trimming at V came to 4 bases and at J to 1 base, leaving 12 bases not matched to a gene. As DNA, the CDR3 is TGTGCCAGCAGCTCAAACTCGGGGACAGGGGTATTCCAAGAGACCCAGTACTTC. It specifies CASSSNSGTGVFQETQYF.

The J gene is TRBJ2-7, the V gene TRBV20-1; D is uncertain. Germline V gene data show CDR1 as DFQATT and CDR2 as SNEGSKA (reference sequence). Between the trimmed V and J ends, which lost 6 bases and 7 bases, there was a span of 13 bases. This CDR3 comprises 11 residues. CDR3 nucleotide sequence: TGCAGTGCCCCGGCAGTAGGGGAGCAGTACTTC. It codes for CSAPAVGEQYF.

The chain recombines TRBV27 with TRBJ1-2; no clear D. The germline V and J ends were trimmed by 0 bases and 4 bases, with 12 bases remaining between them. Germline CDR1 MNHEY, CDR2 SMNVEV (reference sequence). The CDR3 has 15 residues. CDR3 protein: CASSLSGLSLYGYTF. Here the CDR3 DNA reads TGTGCCAGCAGTTTATCGGGCCTCTCCCTCTATGGCTACACCTTC.

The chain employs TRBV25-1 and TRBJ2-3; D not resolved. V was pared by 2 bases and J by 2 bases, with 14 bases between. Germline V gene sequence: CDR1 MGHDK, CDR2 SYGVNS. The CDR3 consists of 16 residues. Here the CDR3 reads CASSEASTEYTDTQYF. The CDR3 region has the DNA TGTGCCAGCAGTGAAGCCTCGACGGAATACACAGATACGCAGTATTTT.

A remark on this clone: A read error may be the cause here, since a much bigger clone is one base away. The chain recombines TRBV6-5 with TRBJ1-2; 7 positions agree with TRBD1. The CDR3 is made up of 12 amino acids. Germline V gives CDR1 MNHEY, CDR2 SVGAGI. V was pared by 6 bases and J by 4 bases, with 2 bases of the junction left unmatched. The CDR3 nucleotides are TGTGCCAGCAGCCGGGACAGCTATGGCTACACCTTC. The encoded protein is CASSRDSYGYTF.

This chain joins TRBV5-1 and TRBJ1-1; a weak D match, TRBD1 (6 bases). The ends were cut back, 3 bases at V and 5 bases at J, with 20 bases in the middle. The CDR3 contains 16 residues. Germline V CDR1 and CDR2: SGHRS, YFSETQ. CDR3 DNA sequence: TGCGCCAGCAGCTGGGACGTGCGGGGGGCGATGACTGAAGCTTTCTTT. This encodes CASSWDVRGAMTEAFF.

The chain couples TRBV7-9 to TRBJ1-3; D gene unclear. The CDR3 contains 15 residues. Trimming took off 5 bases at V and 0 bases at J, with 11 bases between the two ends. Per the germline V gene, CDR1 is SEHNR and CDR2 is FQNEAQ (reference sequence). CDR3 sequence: CASSPDPFSGNTIYF. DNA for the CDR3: TGTGCCAGCAGCCCGGACCCCTTCTCTGGAAACACCATATATTTT. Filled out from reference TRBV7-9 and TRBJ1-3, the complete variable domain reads DTGVSQNPRHKITKRGQNVTFRCDPISEHNRLYWYRQTLGQGPEFLTYFQNEAQLEKSRLLSDRFSAERPKGSFSTLEIQRTEQGDSAMYLCASSPDPFSGNTIYFGEGSWLTVV.

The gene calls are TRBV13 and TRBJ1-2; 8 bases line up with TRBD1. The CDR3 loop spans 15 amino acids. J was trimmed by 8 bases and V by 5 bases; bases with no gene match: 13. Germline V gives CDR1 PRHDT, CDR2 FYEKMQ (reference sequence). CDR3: CASSLGTGPIRGYTF. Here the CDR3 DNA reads TGTGCCAGCAGCCTCGGGACAGGCCCTATAAGGGGCTACACCTTC.

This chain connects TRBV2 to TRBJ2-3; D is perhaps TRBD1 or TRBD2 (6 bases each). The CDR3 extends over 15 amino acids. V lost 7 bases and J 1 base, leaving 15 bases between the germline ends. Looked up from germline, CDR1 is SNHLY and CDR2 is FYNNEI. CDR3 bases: TGTGCCAGCAAGGACAGTAGCGGCCGCACAGATACGCAGTATTTT. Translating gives CASKDSSGRTDTQYF. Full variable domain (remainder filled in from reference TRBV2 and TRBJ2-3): EPEVTQTPSHQVTQMGQEVILRCVPISNHLYFYWYRQILGQKVEFLVSFYNNEISEKSEIFDDQFSVERPDGSNFTLKIRSTKLEDSAMYFCASKDSSGRTDTQYFGPGTRLTVL.

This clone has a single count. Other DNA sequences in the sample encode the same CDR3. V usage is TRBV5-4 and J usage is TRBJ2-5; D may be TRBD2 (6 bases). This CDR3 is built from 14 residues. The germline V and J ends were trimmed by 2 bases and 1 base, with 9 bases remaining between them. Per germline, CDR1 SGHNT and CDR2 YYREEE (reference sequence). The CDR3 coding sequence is TGTGCCAGCAGCTTTTACGGGGGCCAAGAGACCCAGTACTTC. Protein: CASSFYGGQETQYF. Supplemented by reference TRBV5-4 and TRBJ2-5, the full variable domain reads ETGVTQSPTHLIKTRGQQVTLRCSSQSGHNTVSWYQQALGQGPQFIFQYYREEENGRGNFPPRFSGLQFPNYSSELNVNALELDDSALYLCASSFYGGQETQYFGPGTRLLVL.

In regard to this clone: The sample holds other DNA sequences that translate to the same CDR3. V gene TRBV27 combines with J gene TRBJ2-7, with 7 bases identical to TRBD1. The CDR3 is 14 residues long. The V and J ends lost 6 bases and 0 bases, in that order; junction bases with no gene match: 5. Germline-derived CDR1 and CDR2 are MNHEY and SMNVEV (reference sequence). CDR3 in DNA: TGTGCCAGCAGCCGACAGGGTCCCTCCTACGAGCAGTACTTC. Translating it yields CASSRQGPSYEQYF.

The CDR3 DNA reads as TGCGCCAGCAGCCAGAGCCACGAAGCGGGAGGGGACTACAATGAGCAGTTCTTC. It specifies CASSQSHEAGGDYNEQFF. The V and J genes are TRBV4-3 and TRBJ2-1, with TRBD2 matching 10 bases. With V trimmed by 3 bases and J by 3 bases, 11 bases remained unmatched. This CDR3 spans 18 amino acids. Germline V gene sequence: CDR1 LGHNA, CDR2 YSLEER.